The clone carrying this T cell receptor beta chain appeared a single time. The antigen remains unidentified. Germline CDR1 reads SEHNR; CDR2 reads FQNEAQ (reference sequence). V lost 3 bases and J lost 4, with 9 bases in between. The CDR3 spans 14 residues. The data derive from a study of T cell responses to AZD1222 COVID-19 vaccine. TCRdb's copy holds only in-frame clones and misses some; the assay was immunoSEQ multiplex PCR. The sample records some 150,000 clones, around 91% being singletons. The study's findings and limits: Unmutated regions of variants are reportedly targeted by nearly half of spike-specific TCRs. In all cases, repertoires were sampled only after the peak T cell response.

The source was peripheral blood, collected on day 0 of AZD1222 vaccination. The chain couples TRBV7-9 to TRBJ2-2; D gene unclear. This TCR derives from an adult in good health. The CDR3, as DNA: TGTGCCAGCAGCTTCGACACGTCCACCGGGGAGCTGTTTTTT. It encodes CASSFDTSTGELFF.